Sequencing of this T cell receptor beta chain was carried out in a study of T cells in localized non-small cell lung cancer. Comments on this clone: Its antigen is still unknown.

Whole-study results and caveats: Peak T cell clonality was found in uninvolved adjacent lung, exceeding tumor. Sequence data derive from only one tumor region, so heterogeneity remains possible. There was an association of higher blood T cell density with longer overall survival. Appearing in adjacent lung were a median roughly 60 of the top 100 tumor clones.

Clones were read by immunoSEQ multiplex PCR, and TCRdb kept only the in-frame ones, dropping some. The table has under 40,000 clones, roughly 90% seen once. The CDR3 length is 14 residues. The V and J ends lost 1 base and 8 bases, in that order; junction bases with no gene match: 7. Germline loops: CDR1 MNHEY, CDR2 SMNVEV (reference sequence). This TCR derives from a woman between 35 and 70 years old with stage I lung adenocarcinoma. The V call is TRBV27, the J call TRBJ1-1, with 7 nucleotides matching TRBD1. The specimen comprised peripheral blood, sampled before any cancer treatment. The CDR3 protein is CASSLYPGGTEAFF. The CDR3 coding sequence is TGTGCCAGCAGTTTATACCCAGGGGGGACCGAAGCTTTCTTT.